Listed below are T cell receptor beta chains from one sample, sequenced in a study of control samples from healthy donors and cancer patients. Assay used: immunoSEQ multiplex PCR; TCRdb lists only in-frame clones, some missing. The table shows about 100,000 clones, with roughly 87% occurring only once. The sample consisted of blood. These receptors all stem from a woman aged 45-65 years in good health. The CDR3 runs from the conserved cysteine through the conserved F or W. A D gene is named only where the DNA matches it firmly. The size field is filled for only some rows; it gives once, few, many or a size class.

-,TRBV4-1,-,TRBJ2-1,CASSQDGRTQYNEQFF,TGCGCCAGCAGCCAAGATGGGAGGACACAGTACAATGAGCAGTTCTTC
-,TRBV4-1,-,TRBJ1-1,CASSPLVAGGTEAFF,TGCGCCAGCAGCCCGTTAGTGGCAGGCGGGACTGAAGCTTTCTTT
-,TRBV6-2/TRBV6-3,-,TRBJ1-2,CASSYSGGTYGYTF,TGTGCCAGCAGTTACTCAGGGGGGACCTATGGCTACACCTTC
-,TRBV29-1,-,TRBJ2-7,CSVEVRVGREQYF,TGCAGCGTTGAAGTCCGGGTGGGACGCGAGCAGTACTTC
-,TRBV30,TRBD2,TRBJ2-1,CAWSSGASNEQFF,TGTGCCTGGAGTAGCGGGGCGAGCAATGAGCAGTTCTTC
-,TRBV30,-,TRBJ1-4,CACSREATNEKLFF,TGTGCCTGTTCCCGGGAGGCAACTAATGAAAAACTGTTTTTT
-,TRBV9,-,TRBJ2-1,CASSYGIGGNEQFF,TGTGCCAGCAGCTACGGGATAGGGGGTAATGAGCAGTTCTTC
-,TRBV7-2,-,TRBJ1-4,CASSPSGKTTNEKLFF,TGTGCCAGCAGCCCTAGTGGAAAAACAACTAATGAAAAACTGTTTTTT
-,TRBV6-6,-,TRBJ2-2,CASSQEATGELFF,TGTGCCAGCAGTCAAGAGGCAACCGGGGAGCTGTTTTTT
-,TRBV5-1,TRBD2,TRBJ2-7,CASSLAGAAGGSYEQYF,TGCGCCAGCAGCTTGGCCGGGGCAGCGGGGGGGTCCTACGAGCAGTACTTC
-,TRBV11-2,-,TRBJ2-2,CASSLGGYTGELFF,TGTGCCAGCAGCTTAGGGGGATACACCGGGGAGCTGTTTTTT
-,TRBV7-6,TRBD1,TRBJ1-3,CASSQIRQGANTIYF,TGTGCCAGCAGCCAAATTCGACAGGGGGCAAACACCATATATTTT
-,TRBV7-8,-,TRBJ2-1,CASSRVRTLYNEQFF,TGTGCCAGCAGTCGAGTCCGGACTCTTTACAATGAGCAGTTCTTC
few,TRBV10-3,TRBD1,TRBJ1-2,CAINPGTAKDGYTF,TGTGCCATCAACCCAGGGACAGCCAAGGATGGCTACACCTTC
-,TRBV20-1,-,TRBJ2-6,CSASLGPGANVLTF,TGCAGTGCTAGTCTGGGTCCAGGGGCCAACGTCCTGACTTTC
-,TRBV6-2/TRBV6-3,-,TRBJ2-2,CASSTGSAGELFF,TGTGCCAGCAGCACGGGGAGCGCCGGGGAGCTGTTTTTT
few,TRBV5-4,-,TRBJ1-1,CASSKGIGDTEAFF,TGTGCCAGCAGCAAGGGGATTGGAGACACTGAAGCTTTCTTT
-,TRBV7-9,-,TRBJ1-4,CASSPPAISLTGGQRKLFF,TGTGCCAGCAGCCCACCCGCGATAAGTTTGACAGGAGGTCAAAGAAAACTGTTTTTT
few,TRBV5-6,-,TRBJ1-6,CASSSDPAGRISPLHF,TGTGCCAGCAGCTCAGACCCGGCGGGTCGGATTTCACCCCTCCACTTT
-,TRBV30,-,TRBJ2-3,CARREPSTDTQYF,TGTGCTCGACGGGAGCCTAGCACAGATACGCAGTATTTT
-,TRBV3-1/TRBV3-2,-,TRBJ1-6,CASSDARRDSPLHF,TGTGCCAGCAGCGATGCACGTCGGGACTCACCCCTCCACTTT
few,TRBV30,-,TRBJ2-5,CAWSSSGGGTQYF,TGTGCCTGGAGTAGCTCAGGTGGGGGGACCCAGTACTTC
-,TRBV7-2,-,TRBJ1-1,CASSLVGASTEAFF,TGTGCCAGCAGCTTAGTGGGGGCGAGCACTGAAGCTTTCTTT
-,TRBV25-1,-,TRBJ2-3,CATSAGGADTQYF,TGTGCCACCTCGGCGGGCGGGGCAGATACGCAGTATTTT
-,TRBV6-5,TRBD1,TRBJ1-5,CASSSATGLQPQHF,TGTGCCAGCAGTTCCGCGACAGGGCTACAGCCCCAGCATTTT
-,TRBV19,-,TRBJ1-2,CASSNSGAYGYTF,TGTGCCAGTAGTAACTCAGGGGCCTATGGCTACACCTTC
-,TRBV5-1,-,TRBJ2-5,CASSFTETQYF,TGCGCCAGCAGCTTTACAGAGACCCAGTACTTC
-,TRBV28,-,TRBJ1-1,CASSPPSWDGNTEAFF,TGTGCCAGCAGTCCACCTTCGTGGGACGGTAACACTGAAGCTTTCTTT
-,TRBV7-2,-,TRBJ2-5,CASSRTVQETQYF,TGTGCCAGCAGCCGGACAGTCCAAGAGACCCAGTACTTC
-,TRBV11-3,TRBD1,TRBJ1-5,CASSLRQGVCQPQHF,TGTGCCAGCAGCTTACGGCAGGGGGTTTGTCAGCCCCAGCATTTT
-,TRBV6-5,-,TRBJ2-7,CASSYSDSSYEQYF,TGTGCCAGCAGTTACTCAGACAGTTCCTACGAGCAGTACTTC
-,TRBV9,TRBD2,TRBJ2-7,CASSASGGAFEQYF,TGTGCCAGCAGCGCAAGCGGGGGGGCCTTCGAGCAGTACTTC
-,TRBV5-4,TRBD2,TRBJ2-7,CASSSPGTTRTYEQYF,TGTGCCAGCAGCTCACCCGGGACTACTAGAACCTACGAGCAGTACTTC
-,TRBV4-2,TRBD2,TRBJ2-7,CASSQERLAGIYEQYF,TGTGCCAGCAGCCAAGAGCGGCTAGCGGGGATCTACGAGCAGTACTTC